These 23 T cell receptor beta chains share one sample of origin, sequenced in a study of control samples from healthy donors and cancer patients. Sequencing used immunoSEQ multiplex PCR; TCRdb keeps in-frame clones, though not all of them. The sample yields fewer than 200,000 clones, 93% seen once. Source material: blood. Receptors were obtained from a woman in her sixties or seventies in good health.

This clone was seen only once. The V gene is TRBV7-9, the J gene TRBJ1-5; D gene unclear. V lost 1 base and J lost 0, with 7 bases in between. Per the germline V gene, CDR1 is SEHNR and CDR2 is FQNEAQ (reference sequence). The CDR3 is 15 residues long. CDR3 loop: CASSLDGNSNQPQHF. The CDR3 nucleotides are TGTGCCAGCAGCTTAGACGGCAATAGCAATCAGCCCCAGCATTTT.

The chain links TRBV12-5 to TRBJ2-1; 9 bases agree with TRBD1. CDR3 length: 15 amino acids. V was pared by 2 bases and J by 8 bases, with 7 bases of the junction left unmatched. The germline gives CDR1 LGHNT, CDR2 FRNRAP. CDR3: CASGLIQGAGYEQFF. DNA of the CDR3: TGTGCTAGTGGTTTGATACAGGGGGCAGGCTATGAGCAGTTCTTC.

The CDR3 here is CASSQDAQVVPPGEKLFF. CDR3 in DNA: TGCGCCAGCAGCCAAGATGCCCAGGTAGTCCCACCGGGTGAAAAACTGTTTTTT. This sequence joins TRBV4-1 and TRBJ1-4, with D unclear. Germline CDR1 MGHRA, CDR2 YSYEKL. The V end lost 0 bases, the J end lost 7 bases, and 21 bases lay between the germline ends. The length of the CDR3 is 18 residues.

The chain has TRBV4-2 and TRBJ2-3, with 14 bases that match TRBD2. The CDR3 totals 16 residues. Germline V CDR1 and CDR2: LGHNA, YNFKEQ. V was clipped by 2 bases and J by 6 bases; unmatched bases: 4. In DNA, the CDR3 is TGTGCCAGCAGCCAATTGACTAGCGGGGGGGCGGATACGCAGTATTTT. Translating it yields CASSQLTSGGADTQYF.

The chain combines TRBV10-3 with TRBJ1-6; weak D call: TRBD1 (5 bases). Germline V gene data show CDR1 as ENHRY and CDR2 as SYGVKD. The CDR3 spans 14 residues. Trimming left V 9 bases short and J 7 bases short, with 16 bases between. The CDR3 DNA reads as TGTGCCATTCATTCGGGGGGGTACAATTCACCCCTCCACTTT. Translating gives CAIHSGGYNSPLHF.

The CDR3 nucleotides read TGTGCCAGCAGCCAAGCAGGGACAGGGGTAGAGCAGTACTTC. This encodes CASSQAGTGVEQYF. The chain combines TRBV3-1 (or the pseudogene TRBV3-2) with TRBJ2-7, with 10 bases aligning to TRBD1. This CDR3 is 14 amino acids long. Germline V gives CDR1 LGHDT, CDR2 YNNKEL (reference sequence). With 1 base clipped from V and 7 bases from J, the junction kept 4 bases outside the gene matches.

The chain carries TRBV18 and TRBJ1-1; 10 nucleotides match TRBD1. CDR3 length: 16 amino acids. CDR1 is KGHSH and CDR2 is LQKENI in the germline V gene. The J segment lost 5 bases and the V segment lost 2 bases, leaving 8 bases of the junction unmatched. CDR3 DNA: TGTGCCAGCTCACCATCGACAGGGGGCGCGGGAACTGAAGCTTTCTTT. Residues: CASSPSTGGAGTEAFF.

The rearrangement uses TRBV19 and TRBJ1-5; no clear D. CDR1 and CDR2 (germline): LNHDA, SQIVND (reference sequence). V shed 1 base and J shed 3 bases, with 10 bases lying between them. The CDR3 consists of 15 residues. The CDR3 region is CASSIVGQANQPQHF. The CDR3 bases are TGTGCCAGTAGTATAGTTGGGCAGGCCAATCAGCCCCAGCATTTT.

V and J are TRBV11-2 and TRBJ2-6; TRBD1 is a possible D gene (5 bases). V lost 4 bases and J lost 0, with 7 bases in between. The CDR3 contains 15 residues. In germline, CDR1 is SGHAT, CDR2 FQNNGV. DNA for the CDR3: TGTGCCAGCAGCTCCAGGGCCTCTGGGGCCAACGTCCTGACTTTC. It translates to CASSSRASGANVLTF.

This rearrangement joins TRBV30 to TRBJ2-6; D is perhaps TRBD2 (6 bases). Germline CDR1 reads GTSNPN; CDR2 reads SVGIG (reference sequence). The CDR3 totals 16 residues. Trimming removed 0 bases at V and 4 bases at J, with 13 bases between. CDR3 region: CAWSVYGGTGANVLTF. CDR3 sequence (DNA): TGTGCCTGGAGTGTATACGGGGGAACCGGGGCCAACGTCCTGACTTTC.

This clone was observed once. The chain combines TRBV3-1 (or the pseudogene TRBV3-2) with TRBJ1-2; D possibly corresponds to TRBD1 (5 bases). The CDR3 covers 16 residues. Looked up from germline, CDR1 is LGHDT and CDR2 is YNNKEL (reference sequence). V gave up 6 bases and J gave up 6 bases, with 23 bases separating them. The CDR3 DNA reads TGTGCCAGCAGTCATCACTCGATCCTGCAGGGTAATGGCTACACCTTC. Translating gives CASSHHSILQGNGYTF.

CDR3 DNA: TGCGCCAGCCTGGGACTAGCGGGGAGATACGAGCAGTACTTC. Translation gives CASLGLAGRYEQYF. The chain is built from TRBV10-2 and TRBJ2-7, with 13 positions matching TRBD2. The CDR3 length is 14 residues. Germline V CDR1 and CDR2: WSHSY, SAAADI. V lost 8 bases and J lost 4; bases outside the gene matches: 5.

This clone was seen just once. V usage is TRBV6-5 and J usage is TRBJ1-5; D is possibly TRBD1 (5 bases). Germline lookup yields CDR1 MNHEY and CDR2 SVGAGI. V was pared by 2 bases and J by 6 bases, with 8 bases between. This CDR3 is built from 13 residues. The CDR3 protein is CASSYLGGQPQHF. For the CDR3, the DNA is TGTGCCAGCAGTTACCTGGGGGGTCAGCCCCAGCATTTT.

This chain connects TRBV2 to TRBJ1-4; D uncertain. The CDR3 is 13 amino acids. Per the germline V gene, CDR1 is SNHLY and CDR2 is FYNNEI. V lost 7 bases to trimming and J lost 10 bases, with 16 bases between them. The CDR3 spells CASNARNEGKLFF. The DNA of the CDR3 is TGTGCCAGCAATGCCCGGAATGAAGGAAAACTGTTTTTT.

The J gene is TRBJ1-4, the V gene TRBV4-1, with TRBD1 identical over 7 bases. V dropped 1 base and J dropped 8; count of bases not matched to a gene: 10. Germline assignment: CDR1 MGHRA and CDR2 YSYEKL. This CDR3 contains 16 residues. The CDR3 DNA sequence: TGCGCCAGCAGCCAAGCGTGGGAGGGGGCTCGGGAAAAACTGTTTTTT. This translates into CASSQAWEGAREKLFF.

This chain connects TRBV6-1 to TRBJ2-7; the match to TRBD2 covers 7 bases. CDR1 and CDR2 (germline): MNHNS, SASEGT. V lost 0 bases and J lost 3; bases outside the gene matches: 2. The CDR3 is made up of 14 amino acids. The CDR3 reads CASSEAPSGYEQYF. The CDR3 region has the DNA TGTGCCAGCAGTGAAGCGCCTAGCGGCTACGAGCAGTACTTC.

Turning to this clone: At one end, the junction sequence differs from germline, possibly due to a read error. The chain uses TRBV7-7 and TRBJ1-2; D gene uncertain. The V gene's germline CDR1 is SSHAT and CDR2 FNYEAQ (reference sequence). This CDR3 spans 11 amino acids. CDR3 DNA: TGTGCTAGCAGCGCCGCAGTTTTGAACACCTTC. It is translated as CASSAAVLNTF.

The J gene is TRBJ1-2, the V gene TRBV6-6; D may be TRBD1 (6 bases). Germline V gene data show CDR1 as MNHNY and CDR2 as SVGAGI (reference sequence). Trimming pared 6 bases from V and 7 bases from J, leaving 15 bases between. CDR3 length: 13 residues. In DNA form, the CDR3 reads TGTGCCAGCAGCCAAGAGGGGGGTACTGGCTACACCTTC. It yields the protein CASSQEGGTGYTF.

Concerning this clone itself: Other nucleotide sequences from this sample produce the same CDR3. The rearrangement joins TRBV2 to TRBJ1-1; no firm D call. Germline V gene sequence: CDR1 SNHLY, CDR2 FYNNEI. This CDR3 is 13 amino acids long. Trimming removed 3 bases at V and 1 base at J, with 6 bases between. The CDR3 loop reads CASSDRGNTEAFF. The CDR3 coding sequence is TGTGCCAGCAGTGACCGCGGGAACACTGAAGCTTTCTTT.

The gene calls are TRBV6-2 or TRBV6-3 and TRBJ1-2; no clear D. The ends were cut back, 1 base at V and 1 base at J, with 10 bases in the middle. CDR1 is MNHEY and CDR2 is SVGEGT in the germline V gene. The CDR3 has 15 amino acids. CDR3 in DNA: TGTGCCAGCAGTTACTGGAAGACAAATAACTATGGCTACACCTTC. It codes for CASSYWKTNNYGYTF.

The chain uses TRBV11-2 and TRBJ1-1, with D unclear. The germline V gene has CDR1 SGHAT and CDR2 FQNNGV. This CDR3 contains 12 residues. Between the trimmed V and J ends, which lost 5 bases and 6 bases, there was a span of 10 bases. CDR3 protein: CASSASGAEAFF. The CDR3 nucleotides are TGTGCCAGCAGCGCCTCGGGCGCTGAAGCTTTCTTT.

This clone was picked up one time. The V call is TRBV4-3, the J call TRBJ1-2, with D perhaps TRBD1 (6 bases). This CDR3 region has 15 residues. The V end lost 4 bases, the J end lost 8 bases, and 20 bases lay between the germline ends. Germline CDR1 is LGHNA and CDR2 is YSLEER. In DNA, the CDR3 is TGCGCCAGCAGCCCCTCTTCAGGGGCCCCTATCGGCTACACCTTC. This encodes CASSPSSGAPIGYTF.

The J gene is TRBJ1-6, the V gene TRBV7-2; D might be TRBD1 (5 bases). Trimming took off 4 bases at V and 8 bases at J, with 12 bases between the two ends. The CDR3 totals 14 residues. CDR1 SGHTA and CDR2 FQGNSA come from the germline V gene. CDR3 sequence (DNA): TGTGCCAGCAGCTCGACAGCACTATATTCACCCCTCCACTTT. Its protein product is CASSSTALYSPLHF.